This section outlines one T cell receptor (beta chain) sequence together with its context. Its antigen is not known. The CDR3 is 16 amino acids. CDR1 SGHTA and CDR2 FQGNSA come from the germline V gene. V lost 3 bases to trimming and J lost 5 bases; unmatched junction nucleotides: 8. This specimen belongs to a study of vaccination and CD4 T cells after COVID-19. For the study at large: Overlapping spike peptides of SARS-CoV-2, HCoV-NL63, HCoV-OC43 and HCoV-229E were used, and cells were stimulated with them.

At the Johns Hopkins FTIC core, DNA taken from cultured CD4+ T cells was sequenced by way of the Oncomine TCR Beta short-read assay. MiXCR, applied by TCRdb to the PCR reads, yields one record per CDR3 protein. This sample has about 20,000 distinct CDR3 sequences, with 32% found just once. Treatment noted: roughly nine-day PBMC culture with coronavirus spike peptide pools or control peptides (ViraFEST assay). The clonotype originates from a human donor with COVID-19. The chain has TRBV7-2 and TRBJ2-2, with 8 positions matching TRBD2. The specimen was cultured CD4+ T cells from blood. The CDR3 region is CASSFSGGPRTGELFF. In DNA form, the CDR3 reads TGTGCCAGCAGCTTTTCGGGGGGGCCTCGTACCGGGGAGCTGTTTTTT.